This TCR beta chain stems from a study of T cells in localized non-small cell lung cancer. As to this clone: Its target is not known.

The CDR3 contains 12 residues. Deletions cut 8 bases from V and 0 bases from J, with 7 bases between. Germline values: CDR1 SGDLS, CDR2 YYNGEE. Study conclusions and caveats: There were a median around 53 of the top 100 tumor clones appearing in adjacent lung. Higher T cell density in the blood was associated with longer overall survival, whereas higher adjacent-lung clonality associated with shorter survival. The greatest T cell clonality was found in uninvolved adjacent lung (higher than in tumor). Heterogeneity stays possible, as sequencing covered only one tumor region.

The protocol was immunoSEQ multiplex PCR, while the TCRdb copy is restricted to in-frame clones and leaves out a portion. This table has tens of thousands of clones, roughly nine tenths appearing once. The specimen was peripheral blood, collected before any cancer treatment. This chain joins TRBV9 and TRBJ2-3, with a weak D call TRBD1 (6 bases). This receptor was obtained from a man between 35 and 75 years old with stage I lung adenocarcinoma. This CDR3 reads CASQGSTDTQYF. The CDR3 DNA is TGTGCCAGTCAGGGGAGCACAGATACGCAGTATTTT.